The 16 T cell receptor beta chains below were found in one sample sequenced in a study of blood T cell repertoires in COVID-19. Assay: immunoSEQ multiplex PCR; the TCRdb copy retains only in-frame clones and omits some. The table includes around 92,000 clones, 83% detected once. Sequencing was done on a sample of peripheral blood. These TCRs come from a woman of 80 years or more with acute or convalescent COVID-19.

The genes are TRBV5-4 and TRBJ2-5, with D perhaps TRBD2 (6 bases). In germline, CDR1 is SGHNT, CDR2 YYREEE (reference sequence). The CDR3 covers 13 residues. V lost 1 base and J 5 bases, leaving 9 bases between the germline ends. CDR3 sequence: CASSLSGGETQYF. CDR3 DNA: TGTGCCAGCAGCTTGAGTGGGGGGGAGACCCAGTACTTC.

This CDR3 reads CASSAGQENNEQFF. CDR3 nucleotides: TGCGCCAGCAGCGCCGGACAGGAAAACAATGAGCAGTTCTTC. The V and J genes are TRBV5-1 and TRBJ2-1, with TRBD1 identical over 7 bases. There are 14 residues in the CDR3. The germline gives CDR1 SGHRS, CDR2 YFSETQ. V shed 4 bases and J 5 bases; nucleotides not matched to a gene: 6.

This CDR3 is CASSRGRKDTQYF. Written as DNA, the CDR3 is TGTGCCAGCAGCCGAGGAAGAAAAGATACGCAGTATTTT. This chain uses TRBV5-6 with TRBJ2-3, with unresolved D. The V gene's germline CDR1 is SGHDT and CDR2 YYEEEE. The ends were cut back, 4 bases at V and 5 bases at J, with 11 bases in the middle. This CDR3 comprises 13 residues.

The chain carries TRBV5-1 and TRBJ2-1, with D possibly being TRBD2 (6 bases). Germline V gene sequence: CDR1 SGHRS, CDR2 YFSETQ. V dropped 4 bases and J dropped 0 bases, with 11 bases sitting between them. The CDR3 totals 15 residues. The CDR3 coding sequence is TGCGCCAGCAGCCCAGGACTAACCTCCTACAATGAGCAGTTCTTC. Protein sequence: CASSPGLTSYNEQFF.

The rearrangement joins TRBV18 to TRBJ1-2; D is ambiguous. CDR1 and CDR2 (germline): KGHSH, LQKENI. V was clipped by 4 bases and J by 2 bases, with 11 bases between them. This CDR3 spans 14 amino acids. The CDR3: CASSREGINYGYTF. In DNA form, the CDR3 reads TGTGCCAGCTCACGGGAGGGAATAAACTATGGCTACACCTTC.

The J gene is TRBJ1-6, the V gene TRBV6-2 or TRBV6-3; D is undetermined. The CDR3 consists of 17 residues. In germline, CDR1 is MNHEY, CDR2 SVGEGT. With 3 bases removed from V and 7 bases from J, the gap between germline ends came to 19 bases. The DNA of the CDR3 is TGTGCCAGCAGTTATCGGATGGTCATGCGACAAAATTCACCCCTCCACTTT. It is translated as CASSYRMVMRQNSPLHF.

On this clone: The junction departs from the called germline gene at one end, perhaps through a read error. This rearrangement joins TRBV6-1 to TRBJ2-7, with 7 nucleotides matching TRBD1. The CDR3 spans 14 residues. Germline CDR1 is MNHNS and CDR2 is SASEGT. CDR3 residues: CASSDPTGVTLPNF. CDR3 coding DNA: TGTGCCAGCAGTGATCCTACAGGGGTAACGCTCCCCAACTTC.

The V gene is TRBV9, the J gene TRBJ2-2; 10 positions match TRBD2. The CDR3 has 18 amino acids. V lost 0 bases to trimming and J lost 3 bases; unmatched junction nucleotides: 8. The germline V gene encodes CDR1 SGDLS and CDR2 YYNGEE. The CDR3 DNA reads TGTGCCAGCAGCGTAGGGTTCCTAGCGGGAGACTACACCGGGGAGCTGTTTTTT. It yields the protein CASSVGFLAGDYTGELFF.

The chain joins TRBV7-9 to TRBJ2-3, with 7 bases aligning to TRBD1. Germline trimming cut 3 bases from V and 1 base from J; bases unmatched to any gene: 1. The CDR3 is 14 amino acids. CDR1 and CDR2 from the germline V gene are SEHNR and FQNEAQ (reference sequence). DNA of the CDR3: TGTGCCAGCAGCTTTGGACAGGGCACAGATACGCAGTATTTT. This gives the protein CASSFGQGTDTQYF.

This clone showed up just once. The chain employs TRBV29-1 and TRBJ2-1; a weak D match, TRBD2 (6 bases). Germline values: CDR1 SQVTM, CDR2 ANQGSEA. Trimming took off 4 bases at V and 1 base at J, with 20 bases between the two ends. The CDR3 loop spans 17 amino acids. CDR3 nucleotide sequence: TGCAGCGTTGTTCCCCGATACGCGGGAAGTTCCTACAATGAGCAGTTCTTC. Residues: CSVVPRYAGSSYNEQFF.

This clone was recorded once. J is TRBJ2-7 and V is TRBV5-5, with D uncertain. This CDR3 has 13 residues. The germline V gene has CDR1 SGHKS and CDR2 YYEKEE (reference sequence). V lost 4 bases to trimming and J lost 0 bases, with 8 bases between them. In nucleotides, the CDR3 is TGTGCCAGCAGCGGGTGGAGCTCCTACGAGCAGTACTTC. Translation: CASSGWSSYEQYF.

This clone was counted between two and nine times. The chain has TRBV7-9 and TRBJ1-2; no clear D gene. This CDR3 comprises 13 residues. The germline gives CDR1 SEHNR, CDR2 FQNEAQ (reference sequence). Deletions cut 6 bases from V and 5 bases from J, with 13 bases between. CDR3 residues: CASRHPLRYGYTF. The CDR3 region has the DNA TGTGCCAGCAGACACCCCCTGAGGTATGGCTACACCTTC.

The V gene is TRBV7-2, the J gene TRBJ1-2; perhaps TRBD1 as D (5 bases). Germline values: CDR1 SGHTA, CDR2 FQGNSA. This CDR3 has 13 amino acids. Trimming stripped 4 bases from V and 4 bases from J, with 10 bases between. The CDR3 DNA follows: TGTGCCAGCAGCTCACGACAGCTCTATGGCTACACCTTC. The encoded protein is CASSSRQLYGYTF.

This clone has more than one count but fewer than ten. This sequence joins TRBV7-6 and TRBJ1-1; D is unclear. Germline V gene data show CDR1 as SGHVS and CDR2 as FNYEAQ. Between the trimmed V and J ends, which lost 1 base and 1 base, there was a span of 7 bases. The CDR3 extends over 14 amino acids. The CDR3, as DNA: TGTGCCAGCAGCTTAGGAGGAGAGAACACTGAAGCTTTCTTT. Its translation: CASSLGGENTEAFF. The whole variable domain, remainder taken from reference TRBV7-6 and TRBJ1-1, is GAGVSQSPRYKVTKRGQDVALRCDPISGHVSLYWYRQALGQGPEFLTYFNYEAQQDKSGLPNDRFSAERPEGSISTLTIQRTEQRDSAMYRCASSLGGENTEAFFGQGTRLTVV.

This clone occurred once. V is TRBV5-1 and J is TRBJ2-7, with a weak D call TRBD1 (6 bases). Germline-derived CDR1 and CDR2 are SGHRS and YFSETQ. This CDR3 has 16 residues. V was pared by 4 bases and J by 6 bases, with 23 bases between. The CDR3 DNA reads TGCGCCAGCAGCGCGGTCGGACAGCGCACCGGAGGCGAGCAGTACTTC. It translates to CASSAVGQRTGGEQYF.

This chain joins TRBV11-2 and TRBJ2-2, with 9 bases matching TRBD1. The trim removed 5 bases at V and 13 bases at J, leaving 11 bases unmatched. This CDR3 region has 14 residues. From germline, CDR1 is SGHAT and CDR2 FQNNGV. The CDR3 here is CASSHRQGGVGLFF. The CDR3 DNA follows: TGTGCCAGCAGCCACCGACAGGGGGGGGTGGGGCTGTTTTTT.